The rows below give T cell receptor beta chains drawn from one sample of a study of blood T cell repertoires in COVID-19. Data came from immunoSEQ multiplex PCR; TCRdb stores just in-frame clones and leaves some out. Of about 230,000 clones in the sample, more than 80% were seen once. The sequencing sample was made of peripheral blood. The receptors were sampled from a woman in her thirties with COVID-19, enrolled during active disease. Both conserved end residues are part of each CDR3. A D gene is named only where the DNA matches it firmly. Size values are once, few and many counts, or a class for expanded clones, and some rows have none.

D gene,clone size,V gene,J gene,CDR3 DNA,CDR3 protein
TRBD2,NA,TRBV5-1,TRBJ2-1,TGCGCCAGCAGCGGAACTAGCGGGAGGGCCATCAATGAGCAGTTCTTC,CASSGTSGRAINEQFF
NA,NA,TRBV30,TRBJ2-5,TGTGCCTGGAGTGTACGGCGGGGAGAGACCCAGTACTTC,CAWSVRRGETQYF
TRBD1,NA,TRBV7-2,TRBJ1-5,TGTGCCACGACAGGGGAAGGCAATCAGCCCCAGCATTTT,CATTGEGNQPQHF
NA,NA,TRBV6-1,TRBJ2-1,TGTGCCAGCAGTGAATGGCGCGGAGGAAATGAGCAGTTCTTC,CASSEWRGGNEQFF
TRBD2,NA,TRBV29-1,TRBJ2-6,TGCAGCGTTGAAGTAGCGGGAGAGATCTCTGGGGCCAACGTCCTGACTTTC,CSVEVAGEISGANVLTF
NA,many,TRBV13,TRBJ2-7,TGTGCCAGCAGCTTAGGTTCACGGTACGAGCAGTACTTC,CASSLGSRYEQYF
TRBD2,NA,TRBV4-2,TRBJ2-3,TGTGCCAGCAGCCAAGAGGCAGCGGGAGGGCCTTCAGATACGCAGTATTTT,CASSQEAAGGPSDTQYF
NA,NA,TRBV5-1,TRBJ2-5,TGCGCCAGCAGCTTAAACGGACAGCAGGAGACCCAGTACTTC,CASSLNGQQETQYF
TRBD2,few,TRBV9,TRBJ2-1,TGTGCCAGCAGCGTAGCTGGGGGGGTGCAGTTCTTC,CASSVAGGVQFF
TRBD2,NA,TRBV9,TRBJ2-7,TGTGCCAGCAGCGAGACTAGCGGGAGGACGGATGAGCAGTACTTC,CASSETSGRTDEQYF
NA,few,TRBV7-3,TRBJ2-1,TGTGCCAGCAGCCGCCGGGATCCGAACAATGAGCAGTTCTTC,CASSRRDPNNEQFF
NA,once,TRBV9,TRBJ2-1,TGTGCCAGCAGCGTAGGTCGGGGAACATACAATGAGCAGTTCTTC,CASSVGRGTYNEQFF
TRBD2,NA,TRBV5-1,TRBJ2-2,TGCGCCAGCAGCTTGAATGTAGCGGGCCCGACGAACACCGGGGAGCTGTTTTTT,CASSLNVAGPTNTGELFF
NA,NA,TRBV10-3,TRBJ2-6,TGTGCCATCGGGAGTGGGCTGCCAGACTCTGGGGCCAACGTCCTGACTTTC,CAIGSGLPDSGANVLTF
NA,NA,TRBV6-6,TRBJ1-2,TGTGCCAGCAAAGACACAAGCTATGGCTACACCTTC,CASKDTSYGYTF
TRBD1,NA,TRBV3-1/TRBV3-2,TRBJ2-3,TGTGCCAGCAGCCGCGGACAGGGTACGCAGTATTTT,CASSRGQGTQYF
TRBD1,NA,TRBV5-4,TRBJ2-7,TGTGCCAGCAGCGTCCCCTCGGGACAGGGGGCTGACGAGCAGTACTTC,CASSVPSGQGADEQYF
NA,NA,TRBV6-5,TRBJ2-7,TGTGCCAGCAGTTCCGGGGACTTATCCTACGAGCAGTACTTC,CASSSGDLSYEQYF